This T cell receptor beta chain comes out of a study of control samples from healthy donors and cancer patients. Profiled with immunoSEQ multiplex PCR; TCRdb holds only in-frame clones, not every one. Counted here are tens of thousands of clones, 92% occurring once; the ten biggest clones make up 1.7%. Trimming removed 2 bases at V and 0 bases at J, with 5 bases between. The germline V gene has CDR1 KGHSH and CDR2 LQKENI. This CDR3 has 14 residues. The TCR originated in a middle-aged man with colorectal cancer. What was sequenced was PBMCs. The chain has TRBV18 and TRBJ2-1; D is unclear. The CDR3 bases are TGTGCCAGCTCACCAGAGCACTCCTACAATGAGCAGTTCTTC. It is translated as CASSPEHSYNEQFF.